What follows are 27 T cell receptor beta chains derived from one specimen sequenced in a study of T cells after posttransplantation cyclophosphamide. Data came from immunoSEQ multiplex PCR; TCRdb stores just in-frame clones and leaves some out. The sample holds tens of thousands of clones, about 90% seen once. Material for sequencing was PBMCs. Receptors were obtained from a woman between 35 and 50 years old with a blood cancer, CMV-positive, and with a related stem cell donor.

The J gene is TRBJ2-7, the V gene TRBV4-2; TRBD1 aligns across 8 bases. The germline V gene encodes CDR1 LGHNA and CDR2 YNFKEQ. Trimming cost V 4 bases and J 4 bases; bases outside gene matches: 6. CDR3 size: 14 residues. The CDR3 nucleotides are TGTGCCAGCAGCCCCTGGGACAGGCTGTACGAGCAGTACTTC. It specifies CASSPWDRLYEQYF.

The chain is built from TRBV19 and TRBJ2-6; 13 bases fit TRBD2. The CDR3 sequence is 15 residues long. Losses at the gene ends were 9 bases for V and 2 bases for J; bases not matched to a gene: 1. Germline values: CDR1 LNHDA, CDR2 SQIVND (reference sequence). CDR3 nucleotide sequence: TGTGCCAGCGGACTAGCGGGGGCTGGGGCCAACGTCCTGACTTTC. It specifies CASGLAGAGANVLTF.

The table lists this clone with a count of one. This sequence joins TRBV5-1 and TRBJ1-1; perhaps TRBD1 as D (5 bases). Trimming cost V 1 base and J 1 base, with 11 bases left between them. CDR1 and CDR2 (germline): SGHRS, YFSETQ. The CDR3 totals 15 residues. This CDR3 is CASSLKNGGNTEAFF. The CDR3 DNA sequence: TGCGCCAGCAGCTTGAAGAACGGGGGGAACACTGAAGCTTTCTTT. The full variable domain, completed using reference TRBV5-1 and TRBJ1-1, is KAGVTQTPRYLIKTRGQQVTLSCSPISGHRSVSWYQQTPGQGLQFLFEYFSETQRNKGNFPGRFSGRQFSNSRSEMNVSTLELGDSALYLCASSLKNGGNTEAFFGQGTRLTVV.

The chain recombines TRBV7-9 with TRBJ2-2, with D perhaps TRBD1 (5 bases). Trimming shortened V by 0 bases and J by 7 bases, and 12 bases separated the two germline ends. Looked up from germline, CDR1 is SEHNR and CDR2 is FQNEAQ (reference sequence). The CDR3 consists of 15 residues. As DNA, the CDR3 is TGTGCCAGCAGCTTAGCGGGCAGGGCCGTCGGGGAGCTGTTTTTT. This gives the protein CASSLAGRAVGELFF.

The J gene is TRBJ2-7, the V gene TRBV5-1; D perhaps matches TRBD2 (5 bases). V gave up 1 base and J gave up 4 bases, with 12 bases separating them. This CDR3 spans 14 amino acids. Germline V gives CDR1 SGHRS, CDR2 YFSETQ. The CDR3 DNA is TGCGCCAGCAGCTTGAACCCGGGCGGGTACGAGCAGTACTTC. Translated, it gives CASSLNPGGYEQYF.

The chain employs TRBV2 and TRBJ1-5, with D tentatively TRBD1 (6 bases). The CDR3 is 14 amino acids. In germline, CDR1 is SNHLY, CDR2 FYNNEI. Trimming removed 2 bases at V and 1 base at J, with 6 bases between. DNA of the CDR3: TGTGCCAGCAGTGAACAGGGGAGCAATCAGCCCCAGCATTTT. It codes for CASSEQGSNQPQHF.

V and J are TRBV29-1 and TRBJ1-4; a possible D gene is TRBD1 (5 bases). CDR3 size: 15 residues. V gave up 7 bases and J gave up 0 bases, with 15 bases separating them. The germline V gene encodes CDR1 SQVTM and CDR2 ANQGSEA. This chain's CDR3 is CSADGGDSTNEKLFF. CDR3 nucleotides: TGCAGCGCTGACGGAGGGGATTCAACTAATGAAAAACTGTTTTTT.

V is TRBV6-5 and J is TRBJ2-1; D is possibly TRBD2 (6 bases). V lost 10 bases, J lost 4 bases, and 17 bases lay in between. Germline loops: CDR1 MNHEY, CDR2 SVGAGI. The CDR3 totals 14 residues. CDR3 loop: CATAPGDGYNEQFF. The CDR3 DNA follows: TGTGCCACGGCCCCGGGGGACGGATACAATGAGCAGTTCTTC.

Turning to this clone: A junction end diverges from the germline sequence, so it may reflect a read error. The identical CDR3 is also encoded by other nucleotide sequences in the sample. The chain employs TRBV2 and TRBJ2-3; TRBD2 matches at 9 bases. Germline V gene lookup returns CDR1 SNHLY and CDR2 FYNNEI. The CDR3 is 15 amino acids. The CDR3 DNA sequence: TGTGCCAGCACCTCTAGCGGGGTTAGCACGGATACGCAGTATTTT. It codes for CASTSSGVSTDTQYF.

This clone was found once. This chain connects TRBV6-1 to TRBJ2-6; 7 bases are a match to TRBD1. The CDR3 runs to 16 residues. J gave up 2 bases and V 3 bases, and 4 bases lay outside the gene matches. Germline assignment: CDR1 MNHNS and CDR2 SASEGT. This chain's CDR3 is CASSDAQGAGANVLTF. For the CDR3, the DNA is TGTGCCAGCAGTGACGCGCAGGGGGCTGGGGCCAACGTCCTGACTTTC.

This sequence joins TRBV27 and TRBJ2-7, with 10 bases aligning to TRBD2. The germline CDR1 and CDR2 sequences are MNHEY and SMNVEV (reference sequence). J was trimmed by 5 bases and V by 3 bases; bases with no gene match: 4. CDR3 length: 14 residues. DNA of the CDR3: TGTGCCAGCAGTTTTGGGCTAGCGGGGGACGAGCAGTACTTC. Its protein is CASSFGLAGDEQYF.

CDR3 sequence (DNA): TGTGCCAGCAGGGGGGGGGAGGGCAATCAGCCCCAGCATTTT. It encodes CASRGGEGNQPQHF. The chain has TRBV27 and TRBJ1-5, with a possible D match to TRBD1 (5 bases). From germline, CDR1 is MNHEY and CDR2 SMNVEV (reference sequence). V lost 6 bases and J lost 2, with 11 bases in between. CDR3 size: 14 residues.

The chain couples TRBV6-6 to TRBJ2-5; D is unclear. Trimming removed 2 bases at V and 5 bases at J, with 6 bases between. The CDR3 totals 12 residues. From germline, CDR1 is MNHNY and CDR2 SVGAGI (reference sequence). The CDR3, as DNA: TGTGCCAGCAGTTACCGTTTTGAGACCCAGTACTTC. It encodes CASSYRFETQYF.

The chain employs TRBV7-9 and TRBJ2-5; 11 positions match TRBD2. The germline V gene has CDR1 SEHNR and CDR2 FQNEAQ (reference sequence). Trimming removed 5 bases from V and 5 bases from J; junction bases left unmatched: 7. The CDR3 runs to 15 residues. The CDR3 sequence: CASSPGLAGGETQYF. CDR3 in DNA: TGTGCCAGCAGCCCCGGGCTAGCGGGGGGTGAGACCCAGTACTTC.

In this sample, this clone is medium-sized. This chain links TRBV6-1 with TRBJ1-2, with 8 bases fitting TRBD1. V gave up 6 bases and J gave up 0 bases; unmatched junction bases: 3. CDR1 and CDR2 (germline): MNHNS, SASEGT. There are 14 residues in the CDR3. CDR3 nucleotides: TGTGCCAGCAGGGACAGGGAAACTAACTATGGCTACACCTTC. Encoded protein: CASRDRETNYGYTF.

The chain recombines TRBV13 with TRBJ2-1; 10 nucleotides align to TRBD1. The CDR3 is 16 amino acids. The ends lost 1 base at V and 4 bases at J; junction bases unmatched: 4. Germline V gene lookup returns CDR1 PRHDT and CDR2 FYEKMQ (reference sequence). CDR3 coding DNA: TGTGCCAGCAGCTTAGAGGGACAGGGGAAATACAATGAGCAGTTCTTC. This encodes CASSLEGQGKYNEQFF.

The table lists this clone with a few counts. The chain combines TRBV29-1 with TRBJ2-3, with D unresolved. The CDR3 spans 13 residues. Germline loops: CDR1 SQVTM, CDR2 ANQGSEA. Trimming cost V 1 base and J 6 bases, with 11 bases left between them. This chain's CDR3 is CSVEVQLIDTQYF. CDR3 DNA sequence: TGCAGCGTTGAAGTGCAACTCATCGATACGCAGTATTTT.

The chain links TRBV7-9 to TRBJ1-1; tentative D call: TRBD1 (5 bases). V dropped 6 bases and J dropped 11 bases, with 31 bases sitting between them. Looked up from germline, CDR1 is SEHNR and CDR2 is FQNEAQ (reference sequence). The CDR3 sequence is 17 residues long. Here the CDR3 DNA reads TGTGCCAGCAGTTCCGCGGGGCTATTCACTGAAAAAAGCATCGCTTTCTTT. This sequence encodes CASSSAGLFTEKSIAFF.

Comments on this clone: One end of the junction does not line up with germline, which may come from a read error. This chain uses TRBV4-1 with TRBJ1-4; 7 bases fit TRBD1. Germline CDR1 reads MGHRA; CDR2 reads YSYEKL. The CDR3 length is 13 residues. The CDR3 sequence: CASRPPPSGQSPF. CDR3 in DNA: TGCGCCAGCAGACCCCCCCCATCGGGACAGTCCCCTTTT.

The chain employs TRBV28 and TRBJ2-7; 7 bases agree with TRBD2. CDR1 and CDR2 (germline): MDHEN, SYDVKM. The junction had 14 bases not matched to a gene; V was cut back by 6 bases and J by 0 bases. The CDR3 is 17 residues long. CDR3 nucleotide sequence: TGTGCCAGCAGGCGCCAGCCGGGGGGAATTCTCTCCTACGAGCAGTACTTC. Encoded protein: CASRRQPGGILSYEQYF. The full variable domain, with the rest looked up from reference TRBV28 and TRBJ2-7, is DVKVTQSSRYLVKRTGEKVFLECVQDMDHENMFWYRQDPGLGLRLIYFSYDVKMKEKGDIPEGYSVSREKKERFSLILESASTNQTSMYLCASRRQPGGILSYEQYFGPGTRLTVT.

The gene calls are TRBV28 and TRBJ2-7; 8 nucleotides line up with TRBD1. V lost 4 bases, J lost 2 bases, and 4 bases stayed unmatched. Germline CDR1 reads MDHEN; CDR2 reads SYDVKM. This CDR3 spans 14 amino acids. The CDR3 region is CASSSETGAYEQYF. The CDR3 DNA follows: TGTGCCAGCAGTTCCGAGACAGGGGCCTACGAGCAGTACTTC.

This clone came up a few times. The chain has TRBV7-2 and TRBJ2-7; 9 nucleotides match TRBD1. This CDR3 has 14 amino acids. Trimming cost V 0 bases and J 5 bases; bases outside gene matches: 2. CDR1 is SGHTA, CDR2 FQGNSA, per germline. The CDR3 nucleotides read TGTGCCAGCAGCTTAGCGAGGACAGGGGACGAGCAGTACTTC. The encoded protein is CASSLARTGDEQYF.

CDR3 sequence: CASSFAGVGTNEKLFF. The CDR3 nucleotides are TGTGCCAGCAGTTTTGCGGGCGTGGGTACTAATGAAAAACTGTTTTTT. The chain combines TRBV28 with TRBJ1-4; no reliable D call. Germline assignment: CDR1 MDHEN and CDR2 SYDVKM. Trimming cost V 3 bases and J 2 bases, with 13 bases left between them. This CDR3 has 16 amino acids. The full variable domain, completed using reference TRBV28 and TRBJ1-4, is DVKVTQSSRYLVKRTGEKVFLECVQDMDHENMFWYRQDPGLGLRLIYFSYDVKMKEKGDIPEGYSVSREKKERFSLILESASTNQTSMYLCASSFAGVGTNEKLFFGSGTQLSVL.

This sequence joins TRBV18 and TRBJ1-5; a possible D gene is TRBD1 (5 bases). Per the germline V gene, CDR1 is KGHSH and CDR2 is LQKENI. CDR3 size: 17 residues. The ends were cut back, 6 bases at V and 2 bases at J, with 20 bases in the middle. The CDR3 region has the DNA TGTGCCAGCTCCCCGGGGGGGGGAGATTTGGGCAATCAGCCCCAGCATTTT. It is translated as CASSPGGGDLGNQPQHF.

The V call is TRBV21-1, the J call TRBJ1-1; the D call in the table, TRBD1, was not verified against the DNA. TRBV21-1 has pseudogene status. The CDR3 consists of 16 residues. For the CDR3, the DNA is TGTGCCAGCAGCAAAGGTCGTGCCAGGGGGAGCACTGAAGCTTTCTTT. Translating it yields CASSKGRARGSTEAFF.

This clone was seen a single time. DNA for the CDR3: TGTGCCAGCAGCTTAGAAGGACAGGGGATCAGTAATTCACCCCTCCACTTT. Protein product: CASSLEGQGISNSPLHF. This chain links TRBV7-8 with TRBJ1-6, with 9 bases matching TRBD1. The CDR3 covers 17 residues. V lost 1 base to trimming and J lost 6 bases; unmatched junction nucleotides: 7. The V gene's germline CDR1 is SGHVS and CDR2 FQNEAQ.

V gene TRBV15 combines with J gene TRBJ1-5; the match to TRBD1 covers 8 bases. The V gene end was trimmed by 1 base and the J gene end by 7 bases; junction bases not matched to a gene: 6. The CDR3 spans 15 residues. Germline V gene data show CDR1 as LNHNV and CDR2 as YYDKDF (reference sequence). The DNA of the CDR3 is TGTGCCACCAGCAGAGCTACAGGGGGAGAGCAGCCCCAGCATTTT. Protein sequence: CATSRATGGEQPQHF.